The 24 T cell receptor beta chains listed next were all sequenced from one sample in a study of T cell responses to AZD1222 COVID-19 vaccine. Data came from immunoSEQ multiplex PCR; TCRdb stores just in-frame clones and leaves some out. The repertoire consists of around 100,000 clones, with roughly 85% occurring once and the leading ten covering 4.5%. Source: peripheral blood, taken 28 days after the second AZD1222 dose. These receptors were taken from an adult who received the AZD1222 COVID-19 vaccine.

The chain employs TRBV28 and TRBJ1-2, with 10 bases fitting TRBD1. The CDR3 length is 16 residues. Germline V lookup: CDR1 MDHEN, CDR2 SYDVKM. Trimming removed 2 bases from V and 8 bases from J; junction bases left unmatched: 11. The CDR3 reads CASSLRQGALGLGYTF. DNA for the CDR3: TGTGCCAGCAGTTTACGACAGGGGGCACTGGGTCTGGGCTACACCTTC.

The chain uses TRBV19 and TRBJ2-2; TRBD1 matches 9 bases. V shed 10 bases, J shed 6 bases, and the junction held 15 bases outside the gene matches. This CDR3 is 16 amino acids long. The germline V gene encodes CDR1 LNHDA and CDR2 SQIVND (reference sequence). The CDR3 DNA reads as TGTGCCATAAAAACCACGACAGGGGGTAATCCCGGGGAGCTGTTTTTT. Amino acids: CAIKTTTGGNPGELFF.

V and J are TRBV12-3 or TRBV12-4 and TRBJ1-1, with TRBD1 matching 8 bases. The CDR3 is 13 residues long. V gave up 6 bases and J gave up 4 bases; unmatched junction bases: 4. The CDR3 spells CASRITGGTEAFF. CDR3 nucleotides: TGTGCCAGCAGGATTACAGGGGGCACTGAAGCTTTCTTT.

The genes are TRBV19 and TRBJ1-5, with a weak D call TRBD1 (5 bases). Germline lookup yields CDR1 LNHDA and CDR2 SQIVND (reference sequence). The CDR3 length is 17 residues. V dropped 4 bases and J dropped 3 bases, with 19 bases sitting between them. The CDR3: CASSKSGGVGVNQPQHF. The CDR3, as DNA: TGTGCCAGTAGTAAATCCGGGGGGGTCGGGGTCAATCAGCCCCAGCATTTT. Combining the CDR3 with reference TRBV19 and TRBJ1-5 gives the whole variable domain DGGITQSPKYLFRKEGQNVTLSCEQNLNHDAMYWYRQDPGQGLRLIYYSQIVNDFQKGDIAEGYSVSREKKESFPLTVTSAQKNPTAFYLCASSKSGGVGVNQPQHFGDGTRLSIL.

The chain joins TRBV11-3 to TRBJ2-3; D gene ambiguous. Germline V gene lookup returns CDR1 SGHNT and CDR2 YENEEA. This CDR3 spans 13 amino acids. Trimming shortened V by 0 bases and J by 6 bases, and 7 bases separated the two germline ends. The DNA of the CDR3 is TGTGCCAGCAGCTTAGATCTAGGGGATACGCAGTATTTT. Protein product: CASSLDLGDTQYF. The variable domain in full, completed from reference TRBV11-3 and TRBJ2-3, reads EAGVVQSPRYKIIEKKQPVAFWCNPISGHNTLYWYLQNLGQGPELLIRYENEEAVDDSQLPKDRFSAERLKGVDSTLKIQPAELGDSAVYLCASSLDLGDTQYFGPGTRLTVL.

This rearrangement joins TRBV11-3 to TRBJ2-1; D gene ambiguous. This CDR3 is 13 amino acids long. The V gene's germline CDR1 is SGHNT and CDR2 YENEEA. Trimming shortened V by 8 bases and J by 6 bases, and 14 bases separated the two germline ends. The CDR3 protein is CASCSLGCNEQFF. The DNA of the CDR3 is TGTGCCAGCTGTTCCCTCGGGTGCAATGAGCAGTTCTTC.

The genes are TRBV6-6 and TRBJ1-1, with 7 positions matching TRBD1. Germline V lookup: CDR1 MNHNY, CDR2 SVGAGI (reference sequence). V dropped 5 bases and J dropped 5; count of bases not matched to a gene: 2. The CDR3 covers 12 residues. The CDR3 DNA follows: TGTGCCAGCAGTGACAGGGAGACTGAAGCTTTCTTT. This codes for CASSDRETEAFF.

The table lists this clone with a count of one. The J gene is TRBJ1-1, the V gene TRBV7-8; a weak D match, TRBD1 (6 bases). CDR3 length: 13 amino acids. V was clipped by 1 base and J by 8 bases, with 11 bases between them. The V gene's germline CDR1 is SGHVS and CDR2 FQNEAQ. The CDR3 nucleotides are TGTGCCAGCAGCTTAGGCGGACAGCCGGAAGCTTTCTTT. Protein: CASSLGGQPEAFF.

The chain joins TRBV5-1 to TRBJ1-5, with D perhaps matching TRBD1 (5 bases). The CDR3 totals 15 residues. The germline gives CDR1 SGHRS, CDR2 YFSETQ. V lost 0 bases, J lost 4 bases, and 11 bases lay in between. CDR3 region: CASSLAPGPNQPQHF. CDR3 nucleotide sequence: TGCGCCAGCAGCTTGGCCCCAGGGCCGAATCAGCCCCAGCATTTT.

The rearrangement links TRBV28 to TRBJ2-7; weak D call: TRBD2 (5 bases). The ends were cut back, 2 bases at V and 0 bases at J, with 8 bases in the middle. The CDR3 is 14 residues long. Germline lookup yields CDR1 MDHEN and CDR2 SYDVKM. Here the CDR3 DNA reads TGTGCCAGCAGTTTACGGGGTCCCTCCTACGAGCAGTACTTC. Translated: CASSLRGPSYEQYF.

V is TRBV7-9 and J is TRBJ1-4, with D perhaps matching TRBD1 (6 bases). The CDR3 extends over 15 amino acids. The V end was cut by 5 bases, the J end by 3 bases, with 13 bases between. Germline V gene lookup returns CDR1 SEHNR and CDR2 FQNEAQ (reference sequence). Here the CDR3 DNA reads TGTGCCAGCAGCATAAGGACAGCCCCTAATGAAAAACTGTTTTTT. Protein: CASSIRTAPNEKLFF.

V gene TRBV19 combines with J gene TRBJ2-2; 14 nucleotides match TRBD2. The CDR3 covers 19 residues. V was pared by 4 bases and J by 0 bases, with 7 bases of the junction left unmatched. Germline V lookup: CDR1 LNHDA, CDR2 SQIVND (reference sequence). DNA for the CDR3: TGTGCCAGTAGTAGCGGAGGACTAGCGGGAGGAGCGAACACCGGGGAGCTGTTTTTT. Residues: CASSSGGLAGGANTGELFF.

The chain employs TRBV2 and TRBJ2-3, with 10 positions matching TRBD2. Trimming at V came to 4 bases and at J to 0 bases, leaving 10 bases not matched to a gene. CDR3 length equals 18 residues. Germline V lookup: CDR1 SNHLY, CDR2 FYNNEI. CDR3 bases: TGTGCCAGCAGTGGCGACCGGACTAGCGGCACTAGCACAGATACGCAGTATTTT. This translates into CASSGDRTSGTSTDTQYF.

The J gene is TRBJ2-5, the V gene TRBV29-1; 7 positions match TRBD1. CDR1 and CDR2 from the germline V gene are SQVTM and ANQGSEA. There are 13 residues in the CDR3. The V gene end was trimmed by 7 bases and the J gene end by 2 bases; junction bases not matched to a gene: 7. The CDR3 protein is CSASGQIQETQYF. In DNA, the CDR3 is TGCAGCGCCTCGGGACAGATACAAGAGACCCAGTACTTC.

In nucleotides, the CDR3 is TGTGCCACCAGAGAGCTGTTGAATGAGCAGTTCTTC. Protein product: CATRELLNEQFF. The chain uses TRBV15 and TRBJ2-1; D is unresolved. CDR1 LNHNV and CDR2 YYDKDF come from the germline V gene (reference sequence). V was pared by 6 bases and J by 7 bases, with 10 bases between. The CDR3 length is 12 residues.

This clone occurred once. The CDR3 nucleotides read TGTGCCAGCACCGAAGCGTCCGGGGAGCTGTTTTTT. Amino acid sequence: CASTEASGELFF. This chain links TRBV28 with TRBJ2-2, with no clear D. This CDR3 spans 12 amino acids. Deletions cut 7 bases from V and 6 bases from J, with 9 bases between. The germline V gene has CDR1 MDHEN and CDR2 SYDVKM.

The chain combines TRBV6-6 with TRBJ2-7; 8 bases map to TRBD1. CDR1 is MNHNY, CDR2 SVGAGI, per germline (reference sequence). The CDR3 totals 16 residues. Germline trimming cut 5 bases from V and 3 bases from J; bases unmatched to any gene: 12. The CDR3 sequence: CASSHGQGESGYEQYF. The DNA for the CDR3 is TGTGCCAGCAGTCATGGACAGGGCGAAAGCGGCTACGAGCAGTACTTC.

The chain carries TRBV29-1 and TRBJ1-5; D may be TRBD1 (5 bases). The CDR3 is made up of 14 amino acids. Trimming shortened V by 4 bases and J by 0 bases, and 10 bases separated the two germline ends. Germline V gene lookup returns CDR1 SQVTM and CDR2 ANQGSEA. DNA of the CDR3: TGCAGCGTTGTATCGGGGGATAGCAATCAGCCCCAGCATTTT. It translates to CSVVSGDSNQPQHF.

The table lists this clone with a count of one. V gene TRBV10-1 combines with J gene TRBJ2-6; TRBD2 is a possible D gene (6 bases). The CDR3 has 14 residues. CDR1 and CDR2 (germline): WNHNN, SYGVQD (reference sequence). V lost 3 bases to trimming and J lost 5 bases, with 8 bases between them. The CDR3 loop is CASSDGRRANVLTF. CDR3 nucleotide sequence: TGCGCCAGCAGTGACGGGAGAAGGGCCAACGTCCTGACTTTC.

The chain is built from TRBV27 and TRBJ2-7; maybe TRBD2 (5 bases). The V gene's germline CDR1 is MNHEY and CDR2 SMNVEV (reference sequence). This CDR3 is built from 16 residues. The V end was cut by 3 bases, the J end by 1 base, with 16 bases between. CDR3 amino acids: CASSFLTGLHSYEQYF. The CDR3 bases are TGTGCCAGCAGTTTTTTAACGGGGTTGCATTCCTACGAGCAGTACTTC.

In this sample, this clone turned up once. The genes are TRBV27 and TRBJ2-7; no firm D call. V lost 6 bases, J lost 4 bases, and 4 bases lay in between. CDR1 MNHEY and CDR2 SMNVEV come from the germline V gene (reference sequence). This CDR3 has 10 amino acids. This CDR3 reads CASSSYEQYF. The CDR3 region has the DNA TGTGCCAGCAGCTCATACGAGCAGTACTTC.

V gene TRBV12-3 or TRBV12-4 combines with J gene TRBJ2-2, with D hard to call. V shed 3 bases and J shed 9 bases, with 5 bases lying between them. CDR3 length: 11 amino acids. CDR3 protein: CASSFLRELFF. Here the CDR3 DNA reads TGTGCCAGCAGTTTCTTAAGGGAGCTGTTTTTT.

This sequence joins TRBV30 and TRBJ2-2, with a possible D match to TRBD1 (6 bases). The CDR3 is made up of 15 amino acids. Per germline, CDR1 GTSNPN and CDR2 SVGIG (reference sequence). The V end lost 0 bases, the J end lost 3 bases, and 11 bases lay between the germline ends. This CDR3 is CAWSVAGAYTGELFF. The CDR3 DNA reads TGTGCCTGGAGTGTTGCAGGGGCCTACACCGGGGAGCTGTTTTTT.

The chain carries TRBV18 and TRBJ2-7; D is perhaps TRBD1 (6 bases). Trimming removed 6 bases from V and 1 base from J, with 10 bases in between. The germline CDR1 and CDR2 sequences are KGHSH and LQKENI. This CDR3 spans 13 amino acids. The CDR3 sequence is CASSVDRSYEQYF. The CDR3 bases are TGTGCCAGCTCGGTAGACAGGTCCTACGAGCAGTACTTC.